The 6 T cell receptor beta chains listed next were all sequenced from one sample in a study of blood T cell dynamics during melanoma immunotherapy. The protocol was immunoSEQ multiplex PCR, while the TCRdb copy is restricted to in-frame clones and leaves out a portion. The sample holds around 10,000 clones, 85% to 90% seen once. This sample's time point: week 3, after first cycle of checkpoint inhibitor. The material sequenced was blood, taken from a patient treated with checkpoint blockade. These receptors originate from a human donor with melanoma.

The V and J genes are TRBV25-1 and TRBJ2-6, with 9 bases lining up with TRBD1. The ends lost 2 bases at V and 2 bases at J; junction bases unmatched: 4. The CDR3 loop spans 17 amino acids. The germline CDR1 and CDR2 sequences are MGHDK and SYGVNS. The CDR3 nucleotides are TGTGCCAGCAGTGAAGACAGGGGGAGGGCTGGGGCCAACGTCCTGACTTTC. Amino acids: CASSEDRGRAGANVLTF.

V and J are TRBV9 and TRBJ2-5; D possibly uses TRBD1 or TRBD2 (5 bases each). CDR1 and CDR2 from the germline V gene are SGDLS and YYNGEE. Trimming removed 0 bases from V and 4 bases from J, with 13 bases in between. This CDR3 comprises 15 residues. The CDR3 nucleotides are TGTGCCAGCAGCGTAGACAACGGGGCGAGAGAGACCCAGTACTTC. Amino acids: CASSVDNGARETQYF. Combining the CDR3 with reference TRBV9 and TRBJ2-5 gives the whole variable domain DSGVTQTPKHLITATGQRVTLRCSPRSGDLSVYWYQQSLDQGLQFLIQYYNGEERAKGNILERFSAQQFPDLHSELNLSSLELGDSALYFCASSVDNGARETQYFGPGTRLLVL.

V and J are TRBV21-1 and TRBJ1-5; the tabulated D call, TRBD1, remains unverified against the DNA. TRBV21-1 is recorded as a pseudogene. This CDR3 is built from 14 residues. This CDR3 reads CASSKARDQGPQHF. In DNA form, the CDR3 reads TGTGCCAGCAGCAAAGCCAGGGATCAGGGGCCCCAGCATTTT.

About this clone itself: The junction shows a germline mismatch at one end, possibly a read error. The chain links TRBV7-7 to TRBJ2-5, with 9 bases fitting TRBD2. The CDR3 runs 15 residues. Germline V gene sequence: CDR1 SSHAT, CDR2 FNYEAQ (reference sequence). The CDR3 protein is CASSLGRGGEETQYF. CDR3 sequence (DNA): TGTGCTAGCAGCTTAGGGCGGGGGGGTGAAGAGACCCAGTACTTC.

The chain carries TRBV10-3 and TRBJ1-2; possible D gene TRBD1, 6 bases. CDR3 length: 14 residues. Per the germline V gene, CDR1 is ENHRY and CDR2 is SYGVKD. V lost 7 bases and J lost 4, with 16 bases in between. The CDR3 DNA follows: TGTGCCATCAAGGACAGCCAACTGAGCTATGGCTACACCTTC. Protein product: CAIKDSQLSYGYTF.

The V call is TRBV6-5, the J call TRBJ1-4, with 9 bases that match TRBD1. J gave up 7 bases and V 5 bases, and 5 bases lay outside the gene matches. From germline, CDR1 is MNHEY and CDR2 SVGAGI. The CDR3 has 14 residues. The chain's CDR3 is CASSRDRAGEKLFF. As DNA, the CDR3 is TGTGCCAGCAGTCGGGACAGGGCCGGTGAAAAACTGTTTTTT.